Following are 11 T cell receptor beta chains from one sample sequenced in a study of blood T cell repertoires in COVID-19. Produced via immunoSEQ multiplex PCR; TCRdb's table is partial and in-frame only. The sample has some 240,000 clones; more than 80% are singletons. Sequences were obtained from peripheral blood. The receptors originated from a woman older than 75 with COVID-19, enrolled during active disease.

The chain combines TRBV7-9 with TRBJ1-1; D might be TRBD1 (5 bases). This CDR3 is built from 15 residues. V lost 5 bases to trimming and J lost 2 bases, with 15 bases between them. The germline CDR1 and CDR2 sequences are SEHNR and FQNEAQ (reference sequence). For the CDR3, the DNA is TGTGCCAGCAGCAGTTCCCAGGGAACAAACACTGAAGCTTTCTTT. Translation: CASSSSQGTNTEAFF.

This rearrangement joins TRBV6-2 or TRBV6-3 to TRBJ1-1; 9 bases match TRBD1. Germline CDR1 and CDR2: MNHEY and SVGEGT. V was pared by 2 bases and J by 1 base, with 5 bases of the junction left unmatched. The CDR3 sequence is 16 residues long. The CDR3 region is CASSYSRTGENTEAFF. CDR3 coding DNA: TGTGCCAGCAGTTACAGTCGGACAGGGGAGAACACTGAAGCTTTCTTT.

This sequence joins TRBV3-1 (or the pseudogene TRBV3-2) and TRBJ1-2; D gene uncertain. Trimming stripped 0 bases from V and 4 bases from J, with 9 bases between. Germline loops: CDR1 LGHDT, CDR2 YNNKEL (reference sequence). This CDR3 contains 14 residues. CDR3 DNA sequence: TGTGCCAGCAGCCAAGATCCCGGGTCCTATGGCTACACCTTC. Its protein is CASSQDPGSYGYTF.

In its sample, this clone was seen once. V gene TRBV7-8 combines with J gene TRBJ1-5; tentatively, D is TRBD1 (6 bases). Germline V gene sequence: CDR1 SGHVS, CDR2 FQNEAQ. The V gene lost 8 bases and the J gene lost 7 bases, with 24 bases spanning the gap. This CDR3 region has 16 residues. This chain's CDR3 is CASDTRGGGARQPQHF. In DNA, the CDR3 is TGTGCCAGCGACACGAGGGGCGGGGGGGCTCGCCAGCCCCAGCATTTT.

The chain combines TRBV14 with TRBJ2-1; D is uncertain. V shed 3 bases and J shed 13 bases, with 16 bases lying between them. Germline CDR1 reads SGHDN; CDR2 reads FVKESK. This CDR3 comprises 13 residues. DNA for the CDR3: TGTGCCAGCAGCCAGTCCTCCCGGGTTCCTCAGTTCTTC. It specifies CASSQSSRVPQFF.

This chain uses TRBV27 with TRBJ1-2, with no clear D. The germline CDR1 and CDR2 sequences are MNHEY and SMNVEV (reference sequence). CDR3 length: 12 amino acids. Deletions cut 6 bases from V and 8 bases from J, with 13 bases between. The CDR3 DNA sequence: TGTGCCAGCAGAGATCCCGCCCGGGGCTACACCTTC. It yields the protein CASRDPARGYTF.

This chain joins TRBV5-1 and TRBJ2-3; 8 bases map to TRBD2. This CDR3 region has 14 residues. Germline V gene sequence: CDR1 SGHRS, CDR2 YFSETQ. Trimming took 5 bases from V and 5 from J; bases not matched to a gene: 7. CDR3 sequence reads: CASSTGTRGDTQYF. CDR3 nucleotide sequence: TGCGCCAGCAGTACCGGGACTAGGGGAGATACGCAGTATTTT.

This clone came up a few times. The V gene is TRBV7-8, the J gene TRBJ1-2, with a possible D match to TRBD1 (5 bases). Trimming took 7 bases from V and 4 from J, leaving 28 bases between them. This CDR3 is built from 18 residues. Germline assignment: CDR1 SGHVS and CDR2 FQNEAQ. CDR3 DNA sequence: TGTGCCAGCACCAGTGTTGCGGGACTAGTAGCCGGAGTCTATGGCTACACCTTC. It specifies CASTSVAGLVAGVYGYTF. Drawing the rest from reference TRBV7-8 and TRBJ1-2, the complete variable domain is GAGVSQSPRYKVAKRGQDVALRCDPISGHVSLFWYQQALGQGPEFLTYFQNEAQLDKSGLPSDRFFAERPEGSVSTLKIQRTQQEDSAVYLCASTSVAGLVAGVYGYTFGSGTRLTVV.

The chain couples TRBV24-1 to TRBJ2-6, with TRBD1 identical over 7 bases. J lost 1 base, V lost 0 bases, and 8 bases had no gene match. The germline gives CDR1 KGHDR, CDR2 SFDVKD. The CDR3 runs to 19 residues. The CDR3, as DNA: TGTGCCACCAGTGATTTGGGTCAGGGGGTCCTATCTGGGGCCAACGTCCTGACTTTC. As protein: CATSDLGQGVLSGANVLTF.

This clone was seen a single time. Other DNA sequences in this sample translate to the same CDR3. The chain uses TRBV5-1 and TRBJ1-4; TRBD1 might be the D (5 bases). CDR3 size: 15 residues. Between the trimmed V and J ends, which lost 1 base and 2 bases, there was a span of 9 bases. The germline V gene has CDR1 SGHRS and CDR2 YFSETQ. In DNA, the CDR3 is TGCGCCAGCAGCTTGAGTGGGGGGACTAATGAAAAACTGTTTTTT. Its protein product is CASSLSGGTNEKLFF.

Only a few counts were recorded for this clone. The chain recombines TRBV28 with TRBJ2-4; the D gene is possibly TRBD2 (6 bases). V lost 5 bases and J 11 bases, leaving 10 bases between the germline ends. This CDR3 has 11 amino acids. The germline CDR1 and CDR2 sequences are MDHEN and SYDVKM. CDR3 DNA sequence: TGTGCCAGCAGTAGGAGGGAAGTTCAGTACTTC. Amino acid sequence: CASSRREVQYF.